The 32 T cell receptor beta chains reported below all come from one sample, sequenced in a study of regulatory T cells in long-lasting Graves disease. To make TCR beta libraries, researchers used iRepertoire HTBI primers and Arm-PCR of CDR3 regions. TCRdb used MiXCR to reprocess the multiplex PCR reads, holding one entry per CDR3 protein. This repertoire shows 400,000 to 450,000 distinct CDR3 sequences, less than 20% found once; its top ten account for roughly 10%. This sample's time point: newly diagnosed GD, antithyroid drugs for less than 3 months. PBMCs provided the RNA from which the TCR library was made. These data were also filed under a second study, of T cells in Graves' hyperthyroidism and ophthalmopathy.

Sequencing was performed on peripheral blood mononuclear cells (PBMCs), taken at new diagnosis, from a patient treated with antithyroid drugs. The receptors were sampled from a woman in her twenties or thirties with Graves disease.

The table lists this clonotype with many counts. This chain joins TRBV19 and TRBJ1-1; the D is unclear. V was pared by 3 bases and J by 8 bases, with 7 bases between. CDR3 size: 11 residues. From germline, CDR1 is LNHDA and CDR2 SQIVND (reference sequence). The CDR3 DNA follows: TGTGCCAGTAGTATTTGGACCGAAGCTTTCTTT. Its translation is CASSIWTEAFF.

This clonotype was found many times. This chain joins TRBV2 and TRBJ2-5; 11 positions agree with TRBD1. CDR1 and CDR2 (germline): SNHLY, FYNNEI. The CDR3 loop spans 14 amino acids. Unmatched junction bases numbered 5, after V lost 6 bases and J lost 5 bases. This chain's CDR3 is CASRGDRGTETQYF. The CDR3, as DNA: TGTGCCAGCAGGGGGGACAGGGGGACGGAGACCCAGTACTTC.

Ten or more counts support this clonotype. J is TRBJ1-2 and V is TRBV4-3; D perhaps matches TRBD1 (5 bases). This CDR3 spans 14 amino acids. Germline V CDR1 and CDR2: LGHNA, YSLEER. Trimming pared 1 base from V and 8 bases from J, leaving 14 bases between. CDR3 DNA: TGCGCCAGCAGCCAAGTTTTGGCAGGGAGAGGCTACACCTTC. Protein sequence: CASSQVLAGRGYTF.

In this sample, this clonotype turned up many times. CDR3 nucleotide sequence: TGTGCCAGCACTCGGGAGGGGGATACCTACGAGCAGTACTTC. Translated: CASTREGDTYEQYF. The V call is TRBV6-1, the J call TRBJ2-7, with TRBD2 matching over 8 bases. The CDR3 has 14 residues. Trimming at V came to 7 bases and at J to 2 bases, leaving 7 bases not matched to a gene. Germline loops: CDR1 MNHNS, CDR2 SASEGT.

With respect to this clonotype: A read error is possible here, since a much larger clone lies one base away. The gene calls are TRBV15 and TRBJ2-1; D is possibly TRBD1 (5 bases). Trimming took off 5 bases at V and 0 bases at J, with 8 bases between the two ends. Germline V gene lookup returns CDR1 LNHNV and CDR2 YYDKDF (reference sequence). The CDR3 sequence is 14 residues long. In DNA, the CDR3 is TGTGCCACCAGCGGGGCCAGCTCCTACAATGAGCAGTTCTTC. It encodes CATSGASSYNEQFF.

This clonotype occurred many times. This chain uses TRBV27 with TRBJ1-2, with D unresolved. The CDR3 loop spans 13 amino acids. Germline assignment: CDR1 MNHEY and CDR2 SMNVEV (reference sequence). Trimming took off 2 bases at V and 2 bases at J, with 6 bases between the two ends. The CDR3 protein is CASSLTVNYGYTF. CDR3 DNA: TGTGCCAGCAGTTTAACGGTCAACTATGGCTACACCTTC.

On this clonotype itself: This likely traces to a read error, being one base from a far larger clone. The chain links TRBV14 to TRBJ1-2; TRBD1 might be the D (6 bases). Germline CDR1 and CDR2: SGHDN and FVKESK. The CDR3 runs 15 residues. The CDR3 coding sequence is TGTGCCAGCAGTTTCTCGTCAGGTCCTACGGGGGGCTACGCCTTC. Translated, it gives CASSFSSGPTGGYAF.

In its sample, this clonotype was seen many times. The V and J genes are TRBV24-1 and TRBJ2-2, with 13 bases identical to TRBD2. Germline CDR1 and CDR2: KGHDR and SFDVKD. With V trimmed by 4 bases and J by 7 bases, 5 bases remained unmatched. CDR3 length: 16 residues. Here the CDR3 DNA reads TGTGCCACCAGTGACCTGGGACTAGCGGGACACGGGGAGCTGTTTTTT. It specifies CATSDLGLAGHGELFF.

To note about this clonotype: One base away lies a much larger clone, so this may be a sequencing read error. The chain uses TRBV11-2 and TRBJ1-6; 8 bases are shared with TRBD1. This CDR3 contains 13 residues. From germline, CDR1 is SGHAT and CDR2 FQNNGV. Trimming took 9 bases from V and 8 from J; bases not matched to a gene: 6. The CDR3 is CASQGAPYSPLHF. CDR3 bases: TGTGCCAGTCAGGGGGCCCCCTATTCACCCCTCCACTTT.

This clonotype was detected ten times or more. The chain couples TRBV7-2 to TRBJ1-5; D unclear. The CDR3 length is 16 residues. Germline loops: CDR1 SGHTA, CDR2 FQGNSA. V was shortened by 3 bases and J by 5 bases, with 17 bases between the two germline ends. The CDR3 nucleotides are TGTGCCAGCAGCTTTTCTCCTGCGGTAAACGATCAGCCCCAGCATTTT. Amino acid sequence: CASSFSPAVNDQPQHF.

This clonotype was recorded many times. The V gene is TRBV18, the J gene TRBJ2-2; 14 nucleotides match TRBD2. With 3 bases clipped from V and 5 bases from J, the junction kept 2 bases outside the gene matches. This CDR3 is built from 16 residues. Germline CDR1 is KGHSH and CDR2 is LQKENI. CDR3 nucleotide sequence: TGTGCCAGCTCACCGGGACTAGCGGGAGCTACCGGGGAGCTGTTTTTT. This encodes CASSPGLAGATGELFF.

This clonotype was found many times. V and J are TRBV5-1 and TRBJ1-2; D gene uncertain. CDR1 is SGHRS, CDR2 YFSETQ, per germline. The CDR3 covers 13 residues. The V gene lost 0 bases and the J gene lost 10 bases, with 13 bases spanning the gap. The CDR3 protein is CASSLGSGDHYTF. As DNA, the CDR3 is TGCGCCAGCAGCTTGGGCTCCGGGGATCACTACACCTTC.

This clonotype has a count of ten or more. The chain employs TRBV2 and TRBJ1-1; TRBD1 agrees at 10 bases. V shed 6 bases and J 4 bases; nucleotides not matched to a gene: 8. Germline assignment: CDR1 SNHLY and CDR2 FYNNEI. This CDR3 spans 15 amino acids. In DNA form, the CDR3 reads TGTGCCAGCAGCGACCTGGGACAGGGGAGCACTGAAGCTTTCTTT. Its protein is CASSDLGQGSTEAFF.

CDR3 in amino acids: CATSRGFTGTAYGYTF. CDR3 DNA: TGTGCCACCAGCAGAGGGTTCACCGGGACAGCGTATGGCTACACCTTC. The chain links TRBV15 to TRBJ1-2, with TRBD1 identical over 7 bases. CDR3 size: 16 residues. CDR1 and CDR2 from the germline V gene are LNHNV and YYDKDF (reference sequence). The junction had 10 bases not matched to a gene; V was cut back by 1 base and J by 5 bases.

This clonotype showed up many times. This rearrangement joins TRBV30 to TRBJ1-5; possible D gene TRBD1, 6 bases. V dropped 4 bases and J dropped 3 bases, with 10 bases sitting between them. The CDR3 is 13 amino acids. CDR1 is GTSNPN and CDR2 is SVGIG in the germline V gene (reference sequence). DNA of the CDR3: TGTGCCTGGAAACAGGGTCCCAATCAGCCCCAGCATTTT. Translation: CAWKQGPNQPQHF.

This clonotype appeared a few times. The chain has TRBV3-1 and TRBJ2-6; a weak D match, TRBD2 (5 bases). This CDR3 region has 18 residues. CDR1 is LGHDT, CDR2 YNNKEL, per germline (reference sequence). Trimming removed 1 base from V and 0 bases from J, with 13 bases in between. DNA for the CDR3: TGTGCCAGCAGCCAAGGGACTGCTTCATTCTCTGGGGCCAACGTCCTGACTTTC. Its protein product is CASSQGTASFSGANVLTF.

About this clonotype itself: Just one base apart from a much larger clone, this may be a read error. The chain combines TRBV20-1 with TRBJ2-3; D is uncertain. The CDR3 has 12 residues. Germline V gene data show CDR1 as DFQATT and CDR2 as SNEGSKA (reference sequence). Here the CDR3 reads CSAKQWDDEQSF. The CDR3 coding sequence is TGCAGTGCTAAACAGTGGGATGATGAGCAGTCCTTC.

A note on this clonotype: The conserved final phenylalanine or tryptophan is absent from the CDR3, which likely points to a read error. The rearrangement uses TRBV9 and TRBJ1-2; the D is unclear. CDR3 size: 12 residues. Germline CDR1 reads SGDLS; CDR2 reads YYNGEE. The V end was cut by 0 bases, the J end by 9 bases, with 9 bases between. CDR3 in amino acids: CASSVGDLRYTL. The CDR3 coding sequence is TGTGCCAGCAGCGTAGGTGACCTCCGCTACACCCTC.

This clonotype showed up just a few times. This chain uses TRBV14 with TRBJ2-1; 10 nucleotides line up with TRBD2. Per the germline V gene, CDR1 is SGHDN and CDR2 is FVKESK. The CDR3 is made up of 15 amino acids. Losses at the gene ends were 4 bases for V and 6 bases for J; bases not matched to a gene: 6. CDR3 bases: TGTGCCAGCAGCCCCAAGGGACTAGCGCCCAATGAGCAGTTCTTC. It encodes CASSPKGLAPNEQFF.

This clonotype occurred a few times. The chain recombines TRBV7-9 with TRBJ1-1, with D possibly being TRBD1 (6 bases). V lost 4 bases, J lost 7 bases, and 19 bases lay in between. The CDR3 loop spans 15 amino acids. In germline, CDR1 is SEHNR, CDR2 FQNEAQ (reference sequence). CDR3 residues: CASSSADRRSIEAFF. The DNA of the CDR3 is TGTGCCAGCAGCTCCGCTGACAGGCGCTCGATTGAAGCTTTCTTT.

The V and J genes are TRBV19 and TRBJ2-6; no reliable D call. The germline gives CDR1 LNHDA, CDR2 SQIVND (reference sequence). The CDR3 loop spans 15 amino acids. Trimming took 6 bases from V and 0 from J, leaving 9 bases between them. CDR3 DNA: TGTGCCAGTAGCCACACGGCCTCTGGGGCCAACGTCCTGACTTTC. Translating it yields CASSHTASGANVLTF.

A word on this clonotype: The junction differs from germline at one of its ends, possibly a read error. This chain joins TRBV15 and TRBJ1-4; TRBD1 might be the D (5 bases). The CDR3 has 16 amino acids. Looked up from germline, CDR1 is LNHNV and CDR2 is YYDKDF (reference sequence). Written as DNA, the CDR3 is TGTGCCACCAGCAGAGGTGAGGGGAAAAGAGGAGAAAAACCGTTTTTT. Its protein product is CATSRGEGKRGEKPFF.

This clonotype has a handful of counts. This chain connects TRBV3-1 to TRBJ2-1; TRBD2 is a possible D gene (6 bases). The CDR3 is 19 residues long. Germline lookup yields CDR1 LGHDT and CDR2 YNNKEL (reference sequence). V was clipped by 4 bases and J by 1 base, with 23 bases between them. CDR3 sequence: CASSPFGVGRPPSYNEQFF. In DNA form, the CDR3 reads TGTGCCAGCAGCCCCTTTGGGGTTGGGAGGCCTCCTTCCTACAATGAGCAGTTCTTC.

This clonotype turned up a few times. This rearrangement joins TRBV7-9 to TRBJ1-5; 7 bases are shared with TRBD1. The ends lost 1 base at V and 4 bases at J; junction bases unmatched: 1. From germline, CDR1 is SEHNR and CDR2 FQNEAQ (reference sequence). The CDR3 runs to 14 residues. The CDR3 DNA follows: TGTGCCAGCAGCTTAGAGGGGGCAAATCAGCCCCAGCATTTT. This translates into CASSLEGANQPQHF.

J is TRBJ1-2 and V is TRBV6-1, with a tentative D call TRBD1 (5 bases). The germline V gene encodes CDR1 MNHNS and CDR2 SASEGT. The CDR3 extends over 13 amino acids. The V end was cut by 5 bases, the J end by 5 bases, with 12 bases between. The chain's CDR3 is CASSRGTAYGYTF. CDR3 nucleotide sequence: TGTGCCAGCAGTCGCGGGACTGCGTATGGCTACACCTTC.

This clonotype has ten or more counts. V and J are TRBV9 and TRBJ2-1, with D perhaps TRBD2 (5 bases). The germline gives CDR1 SGDLS, CDR2 YYNGEE. CDR3 length equals 15 residues. Trimming took 4 bases from V and 5 from J, leaving 16 bases between them. Written as DNA, the CDR3 is TGTGCCAGCAGCACCTCCGGGGTCCAAAACAATGAGCAGTTCTTC. Amino acids: CASSTSGVQNNEQFF. The full variable domain, in which reference TRBV9 and TRBJ2-1 provide the parts outside the CDR3, is DSGVTQTPKHLITATGQRVTLRCSPRSGDLSVYWYQQSLDQGLQFLIQYYNGEERAKGNILERFSAQQFPDLHSELNLSSLELGDSALYFCASSTSGVQNNEQFFGPGTRLTVL.

This clonotype has ten or more counts. The gene calls are TRBV11-2 and TRBJ2-7; D is uncertain. The CDR3 has 13 amino acids. V gave up 0 bases and J gave up 6 bases, with 9 bases separating them. Germline V gene data show CDR1 as SGHAT and CDR2 as FQNNGV. The CDR3 region has the DNA TGTGCCAGCAGCTTAGAAGAAATAGTCGAGCAGTACTTC. It translates to CASSLEEIVEQYF. The full variable domain, its missing parts supplied by reference TRBV11-2 and TRBJ2-7, is EAGVAQSPRYKIIEKRQSVAFWCNPISGHATLYWYQQILGQGPKLLIQFQNNGVVDDSQLPKDRFSAERLKGVDSTLKIQPAKLEDSAVYLCASSLEEIVEQYFGPGTRLTVT.

This clonotype showed up many times. The rearrangement joins TRBV11-2 to TRBJ1-5, with TRBD1 matching 9 bases. V lost 1 base to trimming and J lost 4 bases; unmatched junction nucleotides: 2. In germline, CDR1 is SGHAT, CDR2 FQNNGV. This CDR3 is built from 15 residues. CDR3 sequence (DNA): TGTGCCAGCAGCTTAGGGGGGACAGGGAATCAGCCCCAGCATTTT. It yields the protein CASSLGGTGNQPQHF.

In this sample, this clonotype turned up many times. The V gene is TRBV10-3, the J gene TRBJ2-1, with TRBD2 matching 9 bases. The junction had 5 bases not matched to a gene; V was cut back by 2 bases and J by 0 bases. The CDR3 extends over 17 amino acids. Germline loops: CDR1 ENHRY, CDR2 SYGVKD. CDR3 sequence reads: CAISERASGASYNEQFF. The CDR3 bases are TGTGCCATCAGTGAGAGGGCTAGCGGGGCCTCCTACAATGAGCAGTTCTTC.

This clonotype came up many times. The DNA of the CDR3 is TGTGCCAGCTCACCAAGGGCGGGGAGCTCCTACGAGCAGTACTTC. This translates into CASSPRAGSSYEQYF. The V gene is TRBV18, the J gene TRBJ2-7, with D possibly TRBD2 on 6 matching bases. V was pared by 2 bases and J by 0 bases, with 11 bases between. Per the germline V gene, CDR1 is KGHSH and CDR2 is LQKENI. The CDR3 is 15 residues long.

V gene TRBV7-6 combines with J gene TRBJ2-1, with unresolved D. The germline CDR1 and CDR2 sequences are SGHVS and FNYEAQ. The CDR3 extends over 14 amino acids. V lost 5 bases and J 3 bases, leaving 11 bases between the germline ends. In DNA form, the CDR3 reads TGTGCCAGCAGCCCCCCACAGCTCTACAATGAGCAGTTCTTC. Its translation is CASSPPQLYNEQFF.

This clonotype was counted ten times or more. V gene TRBV7-2 combines with J gene TRBJ2-3, with TRBD2 matching 7 bases. Germline assignment: CDR1 SGHTA and CDR2 FQGNSA. Losses at the gene ends were 5 bases for V and 6 bases for J; bases not matched to a gene: 11. The CDR3 spans 15 residues. The CDR3 loop is CASSLSGTPPDTQYF. DNA for the CDR3: TGTGCCAGCAGCCTCAGCGGGACCCCCCCGGATACGCAGTATTTT.